One sample yielded the 30 T cell receptor beta chains listed below, sequenced in a study of T cells in Graves' hyperthyroidism and ophthalmopathy. RNA transcripts yielded amplified TCR beta CDR3 regions. Carried out on the TCR CDR3, a first-round RT-PCR used the HTBI primer set. Each CDR3 protein gets one entry after TCRdb re-called the multiplex PCR reads with MiXCR. The sample holds about 320,000 distinct CDR3 sequences; around 16% are singletons and the top ten take around 34%. Sequenced: blood. Every receptor here comes from a man younger than 40 with Graves' hyperthyroidism.

This clonotype was found a few times. The CDR3 DNA reads TGCGCCAGCAGCTTCCACTCGTGGGGGGAGGGCCTTAATGAGCAGTTCTTC. Translation gives CASSFHSWGEGLNEQFF. The chain links TRBV5-1 to TRBJ2-1; 7 bases map to TRBD2. The V gene's germline CDR1 is SGHRS and CDR2 YFSETQ. CDR3 length: 17 amino acids. Trimming took 2 bases from V and 7 from J; bases not matched to a gene: 15. The full variable domain, rest sourced from reference TRBV5-1 and TRBJ2-1, is KAGVTQTPRYLIKTRGQQVTLSCSPISGHRSVSWYQQTPGQGLQFLFEYFSETQRNKGNFPGRFSGRQFSNSRSEMNVSTLELGDSALYLCASSFHSWGEGLNEQFFGPGTRLTVL.

Many counts were recorded for this clonotype. J is TRBJ2-7 and V is TRBV12-5; 10 bases are a match to TRBD1. This CDR3 has 17 residues. Germline V lookup: CDR1 LGHNT, CDR2 FRNRAP. The ends lost 0 bases at V and 3 bases at J; junction bases unmatched: 8. The CDR3 here is CASGLVTGTGDFYEQYF. The CDR3 DNA sequence: TGTGCTAGTGGTTTGGTAACCGGGACAGGGGATTTCTACGAGCAGTACTTC.

CDR3 sequence: CASGLGQQETQYF. DNA of the CDR3: TGTGCCAGCGGTCTAGGTCAGCAAGAGACCCAGTACTTC. The V gene is TRBV6-1, the J gene TRBJ2-5; D call uncertain. Germline V lookup: CDR1 MNHNS, CDR2 SASEGT. Trimming took off 8 bases at V and 2 bases at J, with 12 bases between the two ends. The CDR3 loop spans 13 amino acids.

Concerning this clonotype itself: An end of the junction does not agree with germline; a read error may underlie this. The chain recombines TRBV28 with TRBJ2-5; 7 nucleotides agree with TRBD2. The CDR3 length is 11 residues. Germline CDR1 is MDHEN and CDR2 is SYDVKM. CDR3 sequence reads: CASSLTGTIHF. The CDR3 DNA reads as TGTGCCAGCAGTCTGACCGGGACTATTCACTTC. The entire variable domain, with the rest obtained from reference TRBV28 and TRBJ2-5, is as follows: DVKVTQSSRYLVKRTGEKVFLECVQDMDHENMFWYRQDPGLGLRLIYFSYDVKMKEKGDIPEGYSVSREKKERFSLILESASTNQTSMYLCASSLTGTIHFGPGTRLLVL.

V gene TRBV24-1 combines with J gene TRBJ1-2, with 7 bases matching TRBD1. Germline V lookup: CDR1 KGHDR, CDR2 SFDVKD. This CDR3 has 14 amino acids. V gave up 8 bases and J gave up 3 bases; unmatched junction bases: 8. The CDR3 nucleotides are TGTGCCACCACCTACAGGGGCGAACACTATGGCTACACCTTC. It is translated as CATTYRGEHYGYTF.

This clonotype was detected many times. The chain recombines TRBV7-9 with TRBJ2-3; D is unclear. This CDR3 contains 16 residues. V was trimmed by 5 bases and J by 0 bases, leaving 15 bases between them. Germline CDR1 and CDR2: SEHNR and FQNEAQ (reference sequence). CDR3 DNA sequence: TGTGCCAGCAGCCCCCTTTTCAAGACGAGCACAGATACGCAGTATTTT. This sequence encodes CASSPLFKTSTDTQYF.

This clonotype showed up many times. V gene TRBV5-1 combines with J gene TRBJ2-7; 10 bases agree with TRBD2. There are 17 residues in the CDR3. The germline gives CDR1 SGHRS, CDR2 YFSETQ. V lost 5 bases and J lost 0; bases outside the gene matches: 11. CDR3 DNA: TGCGCCAGCAGTGGGGGATTAGCGGGAGGCCGCTCCTACGAGCAGTACTTC. Encoded protein: CASSGGLAGGRSYEQYF.

This clonotype was counted many times. The J gene is TRBJ2-1, the V gene TRBV11-1; D is unclear. CDR3 length equals 17 residues. V was cut by 3 bases and J by 0 bases, with 15 bases left in between. The germline V gene encodes CDR1 SGHAT and CDR2 FQDESV (reference sequence). The CDR3: CASSFVGLRDSYNEQFF. CDR3 in DNA: TGTGCCAGCAGCTTCGTGGGGTTACGCGACTCCTACAATGAGCAGTTCTTC.

To note about this clonotype: Just one base apart from a much larger clone, this may be a read error. The chain links TRBV6-6 to TRBJ1-1; D may be TRBD1 (5 bases). Germline CDR1 MNHNY, CDR2 SVGAGI (reference sequence). The V and J ends lost 0 bases and 5 bases respectively, with 13 bases between them. This CDR3 spans 15 amino acids. CDR3 nucleotide sequence: TGTGCCAGCAGTTACTCTCGGGACGGCACAACTGAAGCTTTCTTT. It encodes CASSYSRDGTTEAFF.

This clonotype was found a few times. The rearrangement uses TRBV6-5 and TRBJ1-2; D is unresolved. Trimming stripped 4 bases from V and 6 bases from J, with 18 bases between. The CDR3 is made up of 15 amino acids. Germline CDR1 and CDR2: MNHEY and SVGAGI. The CDR3 reads CASSWIGEDLDGYTF. DNA for the CDR3: TGTGCCAGCAGTTGGATCGGGGAGGATTTGGATGGCTACACCTTC.

This clonotype occurred once. The chain has TRBV12-3 or TRBV12-4 and TRBJ2-5; 10 bases map to TRBD2. The V segment lost 6 bases and the J segment 0 bases; nucleotides outside the gene matches: 10. The CDR3 spans 17 residues. Written as DNA, the CDR3 is TGTGCCAGCAGACGGGGACTAGCGTCGGTGTACCAAGAGACCCAGTACTTC. Translation gives CASRRGLASVYQETQYF.

This clonotype has at least ten counts. The chain uses TRBV20-1 and TRBJ2-5, with D possibly TRBD2 on 6 matching bases. CDR1 is DFQATT, CDR2 SNEGSKA, per germline (reference sequence). V was clipped by 3 bases and J by 5 bases, with 13 bases between them. CDR3 length: 13 amino acids. CDR3 nucleotide sequence: TGCAGTGCTAGGGCGGGAATGGTGGAGACCCAGTACTTC. Its protein is CSARAGMVETQYF.

Ten or more counts support this clonotype. The chain recombines TRBV30 with TRBJ1-1, with 7 bases that match TRBD1. The V and J ends lost 5 bases and 11 bases, in that order; junction bases with no gene match: 5. The germline gives CDR1 GTSNPN, CDR2 SVGIG (reference sequence). CDR3 length equals 10 residues. CDR3 loop: CAWGRTGAFF. In DNA, the CDR3 is TGTGCCTGGGGACGGACAGGCGCTTTCTTT.

There are many counts of this clonotype. The chain carries TRBV10-1 and TRBJ2-3; TRBD1 matches 7 bases. This CDR3 has 14 residues. Germline V gene data show CDR1 as WNHNN and CDR2 as SYGVQD (reference sequence). J was trimmed by 0 bases and V by 11 bases; bases with no gene match: 8. The CDR3 DNA follows: TGCGCCGGAGGACAGGACACTAGCACAGATACGCAGTATTTT. It yields the protein CAGGQDTSTDTQYF.

The J gene is TRBJ1-3, the V gene TRBV3-1, with D unclear. V dropped 6 bases and J dropped 4 bases, with 7 bases sitting between them. The CDR3 sequence is 12 residues long. CDR1 and CDR2 from the germline V gene are LGHDT and YNNKEL (reference sequence). Written as DNA, the CDR3 is TGTGCCAGCAGTGCGTGGGGAAACACCATATATTTT. Its translation: CASSAWGNTIYF.

This clonotype was seen many times. The genes are TRBV15 and TRBJ1-3, with a weak D call TRBD1 (5 bases). There are 16 residues in the CDR3. The ends were cut back, 3 bases at V and 3 bases at J, with 15 bases in the middle. The germline V gene has CDR1 LNHNV and CDR2 YYDKDF (reference sequence). CDR3 nucleotide sequence: TGTGCCACCAGCAGCGGGGCCCATTCTGGTGGAAACACCATATATTTT. It encodes CATSSGAHSGGNTIYF. Filled out from reference TRBV15 and TRBJ1-3, the complete variable domain reads DAMVIQNPRYQVTQFGKPVTLSCSQTLNHNVMYWYQQKSSQAPKLLFHYYDKDFNNEADTPDNFQSRRPNTSFCFLDIRSPGLGDTAMYLCATSSGAHSGGNTIYFGEGSWLTVV.

This clonotype has ten or more counts. V is TRBV3-1 and J is TRBJ2-1, with D possibly matching TRBD2 (5 bases). Germline V gives CDR1 LGHDT, CDR2 YNNKEL (reference sequence). The CDR3 length is 15 residues. Trimming removed 2 bases from V and 6 bases from J, with 14 bases in between. CDR3 sequence: CASSQRSLALNEQFF. The CDR3 DNA follows: TGTGCCAGCAGCCAACGTTCTCTAGCACTCAATGAGCAGTTCTTC.

There are many counts of this clonotype. The V gene is TRBV20-1, the J gene TRBJ1-1; 9 positions agree with TRBD1. Germline CDR1 and CDR2: DFQATT and SNEGSKA (reference sequence). V lost 3 bases and J lost 6; bases outside the gene matches: 11. This CDR3 comprises 15 residues. CDR3 DNA: TGCAGTGCTAGGATCGGGACAGGGTTCACCGCTGAAGCTTTCTTT. It encodes CSARIGTGFTAEAFF.

This clonotype was counted ten times or more. The chain has TRBV19 and TRBJ1-1, with D tentatively TRBD1 (5 bases). CDR1 is LNHDA and CDR2 is SQIVND in the germline V gene (reference sequence). With 9 bases removed from V and 0 bases from J, the gap between germline ends came to 17 bases. This CDR3 region has 15 residues. Here the CDR3 reads CASTGGNKMNTEAFF. DNA of the CDR3: TGTGCCAGCACTGGGGGGAACAAAATGAACACTGAAGCTTTCTTT.

The rearrangement joins TRBV11-2 to TRBJ2-1; 12 bases line up with TRBD2. This CDR3 spans 17 amino acids. CDR1 is SGHAT, CDR2 FQNNGV, per germline. The V segment lost 3 bases and the J segment 12 bases; nucleotides outside the gene matches: 15. This CDR3 reads CASSFPPRRLAGVAQFF. The CDR3 nucleotides read TGTGCCAGCAGCTTCCCACCCCGTAGACTAGCGGGAGTTGCGCAGTTCTTC.

The V and J genes are TRBV7-6 and TRBJ2-5; no reliable D call. Trimming cost V 4 bases and J 4 bases, with 22 bases left between them. CDR1 is SGHVS and CDR2 is FNYEAQ in the germline V gene. The CDR3 runs 17 residues. CDR3 in amino acids: CASSSIYSTARVETQYF. In DNA form, the CDR3 reads TGTGCCAGCAGCTCAATCTATTCGACGGCCCGAGTAGAGACCCAGTACTTC.

This clonotype occurred many times. The chain carries TRBV5-1 and TRBJ1-1; D possibly corresponds to TRBD1 (5 bases). Trimming shortened V by 6 bases and J by 0 bases, and 12 bases separated the two germline ends. CDR1 is SGHRS, CDR2 YFSETQ, per germline. The CDR3 has 14 amino acids. This chain's CDR3 is CASTWGTMNTEAFF. CDR3 nucleotide sequence: TGCGCCAGCACTTGGGGGACCATGAACACTGAAGCTTTCTTT.

This clonotype appeared many times. The rearrangement links TRBV11-2 to TRBJ2-4; D unresolved. CDR3 length equals 12 residues. V shed 1 base and J shed 2 bases, with 0 bases lying between them. CDR1 SGHAT and CDR2 FQNNGV come from the germline V gene. The DNA for the CDR3 is TGTGCCAGCAGCTTAGCCAAAAACATTCAGTACTTC. Translated: CASSLAKNIQYF.

This clonotype was recorded many times. This sequence joins TRBV3-1 and TRBJ1-5; no firm D call. V shed 2 bases and J shed 6 bases, with 8 bases lying between them. The CDR3 consists of 13 residues. Germline loops: CDR1 LGHDT, CDR2 YNNKEL (reference sequence). The CDR3: CASSQFLGQPQHF. In DNA form, the CDR3 reads TGTGCCAGCAGCCAATTTCTGGGTCAGCCCCAGCATTTT.

This chain uses TRBV6-1 with TRBJ2-7; D may correspond to TRBD1 or TRBD2 (7 bases each). Trimming stripped 4 bases from V and 0 bases from J, with 19 bases between. From germline, CDR1 is MNHNS and CDR2 SASEGT. The CDR3 spans 17 residues. The CDR3 bases are TGTGCCAGCAGTGCCAGCCTCAGGGGGGGGAACTCCTACGAGCAGTACTTC. This gives the protein CASSASLRGGNSYEQYF.

This clonotype was counted ten times or more. The chain employs TRBV6-1 and TRBJ2-3, with TRBD2 identical over 13 bases. CDR1 and CDR2 from the germline V gene are MNHNS and SASEGT. This CDR3 contains 15 residues. The trim removed 8 bases at V and 3 bases at J, leaving 5 bases unmatched. The CDR3 nucleotides are TGTGCCAGCGCAGGACTAGCGGGAGAGACAGATACGCAGTATTTT. This encodes CASAGLAGETDTQYF.

This clonotype showed up just a few times. The CDR3 coding sequence is TGCGCCAGCAGCTCTGGTGGGGGACGTGGGACGGCCAGAAGGGAGCTGTTTTTT. Translating it yields CASSSGGGRGTARRELFF. This sequence joins TRBV5-1 and TRBJ2-2; D is tentatively TRBD1 or TRBD2 (5 bases each). This CDR3 spans 18 amino acids. V lost 3 bases to trimming and J lost 9 bases, with 27 bases between them. Per germline, CDR1 SGHRS and CDR2 YFSETQ.

This clonotype was picked up a small number of times. The chain employs TRBV25-1 and TRBJ2-5; D not certain. Germline values: CDR1 MGHDK, CDR2 SYGVNS. This CDR3 contains 12 residues. V was clipped by 3 bases and J by 4 bases, with 6 bases between them. CDR3 nucleotides: TGTGCCAGCAGTGATTTTCGAGAGACCCAGTACTTC. As protein: CASSDFRETQYF.

This clonotype has more than one count but fewer than ten. This chain uses TRBV6-5 with TRBJ2-1; a weak D match, TRBD1 (5 bases). The germline V gene has CDR1 MNHEY and CDR2 SVGAGI. Trimming cost V 2 bases and J 10 bases, with 15 bases left between them. The CDR3 sequence is 14 residues long. The CDR3 sequence: CASSYNLRTTEQFF. The DNA of the CDR3 is TGTGCCAGCAGTTACAATTTAAGGACAACAGAGCAGTTCTTC.

The chain has TRBV9 and TRBJ2-6; TRBD1 might be the D (6 bases). The CDR3 is 18 residues long. The germline CDR1 and CDR2 sequences are SGDLS and YYNGEE. V dropped 3 bases and J dropped 1 base, with 17 bases sitting between them. CDR3 DNA: TGTGCCAGCAGCGAGTCTTCGGGACATCTTTCTGGGGCCAACGTCCTGACTTTC. Translating gives CASSESSGHLSGANVLTF.